This T cell receptor beta chain was observed in a study of T cells expressing NK-cell markers. Regarding the study as a whole: For four donors, these clonotypes were likewise the leading ones in the CD3+CD56-NKG2C+ fraction.

The CDR3 runs to 17 residues. From its re-call of the 5' RACE reads, TCRdb lists each CDR3 protein once, without DNA. The sample has roughly 430,000 distinct CDR3 sequences, and its top ten clones hold more than 7%. Points on this clonotype: No antigen is known for it.

This clonotype was sampled from a woman aged 18 to 75 in good health. Sequenced input: blood T cells: a sorted CD56 or NKG2C T cell subset, CD4+ or CD8+ T cells, or bulk PBMC T cells (not recorded which). This chain uses TRBV12-3 or TRBV12-4 with TRBJ2-5; TCRdb designates TRBD2, a call that cannot be tested without DNA. The CDR3 region is CASSSLGSGGVQETQYF.